This is a list of T cell receptor beta chains from one sample in a study of shared clonotypes between healthy human individuals. Here immunoSEQ multiplex PCR was the method, and the copy in TCRdb shows in-frame clones only, minus some. The sample carries 400,000 to 600,000 clones, about 75% recorded once. The sample was PBMCs. The receptor source for this set is a woman aged 35 to 49 in good health. Some clones in this sample may be carry-over from other donors' samples. The CDR3 runs from the conserved cysteine through the conserved F or W. The order of the fields is J gene, clone size, D gene, V gene, CDR3 protein, CDR3 DNA. The D gene is left open where the match is weak. Not every row has a clone size; where given, it reads once, few, many or a size class.

TRBJ1-1	-	-	TRBV27	CASSLSIGGTEAFF	TGTGCCAGCAGTTTATCGATAGGGGGTACTGAAGCTTTCTTT
TRBJ2-2	-	TRBD2	TRBV27	CASRGLTNTGELFF	TGTGCCAGCCGGGGACTAACGAACACCGGGGAGCTGTTTTTT
TRBJ2-6	-	-	TRBV9	CASSVISGANVLTF	TGTGCCAGCAGCGTTATCTCTGGGGCCAACGTCCTGACTTTC
TRBJ2-2	-	TRBD1	TRBV11-3	CASSRDSNTGELFF	TGTGCCAGCAGTCGGGACAGCAACACCGGGGAGCTGTTTTTT
TRBJ2-1	-	TRBD2	TRBV6-6	CASSVWGGTASNEQFF	TGTGCCAGCAGTGTCTGGGGGGGAACCGCCTCCAATGAGCAGTTCTTC
TRBJ2-7	-	-	TRBV28	CASSRLGLSSYEQYF	TGTGCCAGCAGTCGTCTGGGGCTCAGCTCCTACGAGCAGTACTTC
TRBJ1-4	few	-	TRBV30	CAWSVNKNEKLFF	TGTGCCTGGAGTGTCAACAAGAATGAAAAACTGTTTTTT
TRBJ2-1	-	-	TRBV28	CASRASLGPLYNEQFF	TGTGCCAGCAGGGCCTCTCTGGGACCTCTCTACAATGAGCAGTTCTTC
TRBJ1-6	-	TRBD1	TRBV7-9	CASRPPQGAQSPLHF	TGTGCCAGCAGACCCCCACAGGGGGCGCAATCCCCCCTCCACTTT
TRBJ2-7	-	-	TRBV4-1	CASSPRGGYEQYF	TGCGCCAGCAGCCCCCGAGGGGGGTACGAGCAGTACTTC
TRBJ1-1	few	TRBD1	TRBV29-1	CSGNRGMGTEAFF	TGCAGCGGCAACAGGGGAATGGGGACTGAAGCTTTCTTT
TRBJ2-1	-	TRBD2	TRBV9	CASTRGLVDEQFF	TGTGCCAGCACTCGGGGACTAGTCGATGAGCAGTTCTTC
TRBJ2-1	-	-	TRBV5-1	CASSTTRNSYNEQFF	TGCGCCAGCAGCACGACTAGGAATTCCTACAATGAGCAGTTCTTC